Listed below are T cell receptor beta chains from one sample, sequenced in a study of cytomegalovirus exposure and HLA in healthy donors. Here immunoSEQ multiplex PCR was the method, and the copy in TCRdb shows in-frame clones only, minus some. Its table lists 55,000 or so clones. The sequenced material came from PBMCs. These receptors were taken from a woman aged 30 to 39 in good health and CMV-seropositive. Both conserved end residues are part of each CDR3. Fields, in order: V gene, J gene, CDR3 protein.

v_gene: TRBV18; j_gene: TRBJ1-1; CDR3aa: CASSPQRSINTEAFF
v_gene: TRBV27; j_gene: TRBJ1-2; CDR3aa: CASSLSLWKTADGYTF
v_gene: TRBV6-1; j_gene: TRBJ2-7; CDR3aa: CASSAGRTIGGQYF
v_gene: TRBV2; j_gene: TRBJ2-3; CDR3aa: CASSDSISSTDTQYF
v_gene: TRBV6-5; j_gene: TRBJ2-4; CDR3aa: CASSYIVGTSKNIQYF
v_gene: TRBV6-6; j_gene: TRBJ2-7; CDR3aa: CASVPGQFTYEQYF
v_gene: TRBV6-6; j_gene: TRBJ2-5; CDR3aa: CASAGHRVQGETQYF
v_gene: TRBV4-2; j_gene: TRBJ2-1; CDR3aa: CASSQGILDREESNEQFF
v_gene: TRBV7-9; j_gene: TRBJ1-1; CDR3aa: CASSHVIGFAEAFF
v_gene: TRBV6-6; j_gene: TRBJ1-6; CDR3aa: CASSYGTGESPLHF
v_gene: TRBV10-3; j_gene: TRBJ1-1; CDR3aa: CASRVNTEAFF
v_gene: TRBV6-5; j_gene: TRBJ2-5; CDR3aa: CASSNDRDETQYF
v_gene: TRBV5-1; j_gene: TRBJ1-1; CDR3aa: CASSVGTGESPEAFF
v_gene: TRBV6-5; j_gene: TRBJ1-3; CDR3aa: CASSRDQGSGNTIYF
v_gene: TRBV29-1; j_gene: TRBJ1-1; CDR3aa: CSVVPQQNTEAFF
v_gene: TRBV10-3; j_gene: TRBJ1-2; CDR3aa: CAISLDRGNYGYTF
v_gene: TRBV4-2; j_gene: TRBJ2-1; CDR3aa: CASSQDNSGSSDNEQFF
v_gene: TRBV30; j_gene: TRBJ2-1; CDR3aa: CAWSVAVYGLAPNEQFF
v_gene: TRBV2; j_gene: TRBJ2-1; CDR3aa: CASSGMRGQNEQFF
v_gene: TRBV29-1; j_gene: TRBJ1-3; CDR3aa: CSVGSGNTIYF
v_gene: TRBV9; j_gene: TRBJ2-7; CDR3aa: CASSVGADSYEQYF
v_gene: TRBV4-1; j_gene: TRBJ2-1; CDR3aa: CASSQALEQFF
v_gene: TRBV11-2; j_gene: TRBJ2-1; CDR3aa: CASSLSPSGGWNEQFF
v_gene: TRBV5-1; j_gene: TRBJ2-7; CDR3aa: CASSSRTSGSRHEQYF
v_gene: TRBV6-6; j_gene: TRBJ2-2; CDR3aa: CASSSLRGELFF
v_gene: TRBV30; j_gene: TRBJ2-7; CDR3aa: CAWTGQGAGEQYF
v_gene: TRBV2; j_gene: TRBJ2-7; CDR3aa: CASSGGLLPSYEQYF
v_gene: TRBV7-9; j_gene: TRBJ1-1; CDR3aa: CASSFDTEAFF
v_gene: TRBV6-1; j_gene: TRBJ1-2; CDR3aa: CASSETGYGYTF
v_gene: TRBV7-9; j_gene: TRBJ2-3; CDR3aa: CASSPGWNFLSGKRDTQYF
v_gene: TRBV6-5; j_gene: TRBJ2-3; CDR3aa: CASSYGRTQYF
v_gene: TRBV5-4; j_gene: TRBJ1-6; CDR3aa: CASSLARSLNSPLHF
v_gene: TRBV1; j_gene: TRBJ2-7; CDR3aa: CTSSQVVLARLSYEQYF
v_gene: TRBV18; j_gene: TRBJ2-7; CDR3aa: CASSPRQPPYEQYF
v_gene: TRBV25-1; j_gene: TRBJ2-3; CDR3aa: CASSEWGDGADTQYF
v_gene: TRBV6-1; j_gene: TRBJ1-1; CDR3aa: CASSEPQGTEAFF
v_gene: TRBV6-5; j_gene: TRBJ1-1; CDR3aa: CASRPGQKWNTEAFF
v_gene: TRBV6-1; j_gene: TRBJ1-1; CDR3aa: CASSWEREDTEAFF
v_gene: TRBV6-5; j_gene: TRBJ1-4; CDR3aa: CASRAPGQGGEKLFF